Described below is a single TCR beta chain sequence and its context. TCRdb's table, derived via immunoSEQ multiplex PCR, lists solely in-frame clones and lacks some. The data hold some 390,000 clones, with about 89% observed a single time. CDR3 length: 11 amino acids. V was cut by 3 bases and J by 10 bases, with 9 bases left in between. The germline V gene encodes CDR1 SNHLY and CDR2 FYNNEI. The data were obtained in a study of blood T cell repertoires in COVID-19. At the level of the study: Some COVID-19 samples were acute and others convalescent; all came from the United States, Italy and Spain. The analysed material was cDNA or gDNA that came from T cells, B-cell-depleted T cells, or PBMCs.

This sequence originates from a woman aged 40 to 49 with COVID-19, enrolled during active disease. V usage is TRBV2 and J usage is TRBJ1-1, with D maybe TRBD1 (5 bases). The sequenced sample was peripheral blood. The CDR3 nucleotides are TGTGCCAGCAGTGATCGGACATCAGCTTTCTTT. This gives the protein CASSDRTSAFF.